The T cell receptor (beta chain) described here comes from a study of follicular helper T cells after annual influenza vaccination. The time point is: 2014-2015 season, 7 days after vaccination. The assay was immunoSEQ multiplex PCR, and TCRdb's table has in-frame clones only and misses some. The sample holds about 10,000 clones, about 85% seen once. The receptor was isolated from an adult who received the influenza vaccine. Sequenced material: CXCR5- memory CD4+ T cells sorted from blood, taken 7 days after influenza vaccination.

Written as DNA, the CDR3 is TGCGCCAGCAGCCAAGGAATTGTTTGGCGGGAACCAAACACCGGGGAGCTGTTTTTT. It specifies CASSQGIVWREPNTGELFF. J is TRBJ2-2 and V is TRBV4-3, with D perhaps matching TRBD2 (6 bases). The CDR3 has 19 amino acids. Trimming took 1 base from V and 2 from J, leaving 20 bases between them. Germline CDR1 and CDR2: LGHNA and YSLEER.